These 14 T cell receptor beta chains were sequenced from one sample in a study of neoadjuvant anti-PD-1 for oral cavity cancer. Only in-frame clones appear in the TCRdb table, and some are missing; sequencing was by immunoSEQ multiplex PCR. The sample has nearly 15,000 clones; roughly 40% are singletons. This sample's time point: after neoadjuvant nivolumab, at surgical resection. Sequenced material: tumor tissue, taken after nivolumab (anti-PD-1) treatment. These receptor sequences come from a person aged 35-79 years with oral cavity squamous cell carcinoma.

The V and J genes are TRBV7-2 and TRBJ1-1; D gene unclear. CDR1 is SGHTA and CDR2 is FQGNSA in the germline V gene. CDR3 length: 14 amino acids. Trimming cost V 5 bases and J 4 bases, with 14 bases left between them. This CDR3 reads CASSAGEESTEAFF. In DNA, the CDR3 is TGTGCCAGCAGCGCCGGGGAGGAAAGCACTGAAGCTTTCTTT. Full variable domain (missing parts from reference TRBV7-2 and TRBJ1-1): GAGVSQSPSNKVTEKGKDVELRCDPISGHTALYWYRQSLGQGLEFLIYFQGNSAPDKSGLPSDRFSAERTGGSVSTLTIQRTQQEDSAVYLCASSAGEESTEAFFGQGTRLTVV.

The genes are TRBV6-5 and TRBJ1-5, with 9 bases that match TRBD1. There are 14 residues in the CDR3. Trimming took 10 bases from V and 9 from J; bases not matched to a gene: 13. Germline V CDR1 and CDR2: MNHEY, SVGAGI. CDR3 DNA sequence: TGTGCCACCGCGGACAGGGGTGAGAGTCGGCCCCAGCATTTT. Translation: CATADRGESRPQHF.

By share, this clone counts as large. The CDR3 DNA reads TGTGCCAGTAGTATAGGGGGGACACAAGGCACAGATACGCAGTATTTT. Amino acids: CASSIGGTQGTDTQYF. The J gene is TRBJ2-3, the V gene TRBV19; D possibly corresponds to TRBD1 (6 bases). CDR1 LNHDA and CDR2 SQIVND come from the germline V gene (reference sequence). The V gene lost 1 base and the J gene lost 1 base, with 12 bases spanning the gap. This CDR3 has 16 residues.

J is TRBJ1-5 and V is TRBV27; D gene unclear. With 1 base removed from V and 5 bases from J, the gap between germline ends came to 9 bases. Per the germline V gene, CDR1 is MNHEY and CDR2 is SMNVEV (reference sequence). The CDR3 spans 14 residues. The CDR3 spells CASSLFQFDQPQHF. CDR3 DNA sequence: TGTGCCAGCAGTTTATTCCAGTTTGATCAGCCCCAGCATTTT.

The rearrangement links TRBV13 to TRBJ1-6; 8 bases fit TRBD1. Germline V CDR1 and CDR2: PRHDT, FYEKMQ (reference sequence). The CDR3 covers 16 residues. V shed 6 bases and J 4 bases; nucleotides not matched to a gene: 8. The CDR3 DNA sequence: TGTGCCAGCAGTCCAGGGGGCCAAAGATATAATTCACCCCTCCACTTT. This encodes CASSPGGQRYNSPLHF.

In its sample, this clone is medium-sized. The CDR3 nucleotides are TGCGCCAGCAGTGAGTCGAAGGGCAGGGTCCAGGGGCAGTTCTTC. Protein sequence: CASSESKGRVQGQFF. The V call is TRBV10-2, the J call TRBJ2-1, with D possibly TRBD1 on 5 matching bases. Germline V CDR1 and CDR2: WSHSY, SAAADI. This CDR3 region has 15 residues. Trimming removed 0 bases at V and 12 bases at J, with 18 bases between.

The CDR3: CASSEQGFNTQYF. The CDR3 DNA is TGTGCCAGCAGTGAGCAGGGTTTTAATACGCAGTATTTT. The chain carries TRBV25-1 and TRBJ2-3, with a tentative D call TRBD1 (5 bases). The CDR3 is 13 residues long. The germline V gene has CDR1 MGHDK and CDR2 SYGVNS. Trimming pared 3 bases from V and 7 bases from J, leaving 11 bases between. The variable domain in full, with the rest retrieved from reference TRBV25-1 and TRBJ2-3, is EADIYQTPRYLVIGTGKKITLECSQTMGHDKMYWYQQDPGMELHLIHYSYGVNSTEKGDLSSESTVSRIRTEHFPLTLESARPSHTSQYLCASSEQGFNTQYFGPGTRLTVL.

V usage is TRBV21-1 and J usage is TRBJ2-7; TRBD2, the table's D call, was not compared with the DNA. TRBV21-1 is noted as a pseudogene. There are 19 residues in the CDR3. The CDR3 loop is CASSNGGGPFPRGSYEQYF. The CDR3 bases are TGTGCCAGCAGCAATGGGGGGGGACCTTTCCCTCGGGGCTCCTACGAGCAGTACTTC.

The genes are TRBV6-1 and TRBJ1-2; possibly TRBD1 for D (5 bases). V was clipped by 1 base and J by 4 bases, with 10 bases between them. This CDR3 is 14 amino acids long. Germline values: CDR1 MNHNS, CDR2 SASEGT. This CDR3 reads CASSEGRGVYGYTF. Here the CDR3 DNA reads TGTGCCAGCAGTGAAGGAAGGGGTGTCTATGGCTACACCTTC.

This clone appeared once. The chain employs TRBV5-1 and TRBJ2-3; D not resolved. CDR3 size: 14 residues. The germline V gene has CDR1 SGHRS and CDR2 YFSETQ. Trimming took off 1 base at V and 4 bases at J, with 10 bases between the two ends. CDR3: CASSLNVYSDTQYF. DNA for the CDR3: TGCGCCAGCAGCTTGAATGTCTATTCAGATACGCAGTATTTT.

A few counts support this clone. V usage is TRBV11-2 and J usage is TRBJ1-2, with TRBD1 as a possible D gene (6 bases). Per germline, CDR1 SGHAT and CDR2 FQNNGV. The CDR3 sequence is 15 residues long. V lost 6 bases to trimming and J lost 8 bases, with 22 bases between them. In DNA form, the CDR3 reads TGTGCCAGCAGTCCTATTAGGTCAGGGGTAAAGGGCTACACCTTC. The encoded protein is CASSPIRSGVKGYTF.

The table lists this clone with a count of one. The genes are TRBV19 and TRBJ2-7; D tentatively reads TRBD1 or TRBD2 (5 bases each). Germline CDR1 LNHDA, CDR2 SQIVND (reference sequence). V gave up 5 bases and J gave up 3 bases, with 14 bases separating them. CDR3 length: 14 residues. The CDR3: CASSPGTVGYEQYF. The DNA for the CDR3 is TGTGCCAGTAGTCCCGGGACGGTTGGCTACGAGCAGTACTTC.

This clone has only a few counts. CDR3 nucleotide sequence: TGTGCCAGCACCTCACTAGCTAACACCGGGGAGCTGTTTTTT. Translating gives CASTSLANTGELFF. The chain joins TRBV11-2 to TRBJ2-2; possible D gene TRBD2, 6 bases. V lost 7 bases and J 2 bases, leaving 11 bases between the germline ends. This CDR3 spans 14 amino acids. Germline CDR1 is SGHAT and CDR2 is FQNNGV.

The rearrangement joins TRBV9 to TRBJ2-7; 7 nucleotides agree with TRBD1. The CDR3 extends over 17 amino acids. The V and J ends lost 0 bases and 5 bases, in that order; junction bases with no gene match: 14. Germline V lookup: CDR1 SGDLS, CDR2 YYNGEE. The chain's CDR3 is CASSVVETGKGRDEQYF. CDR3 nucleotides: TGTGCCAGCAGCGTAGTAGAGACAGGGAAAGGAAGGGACGAGCAGTACTTC.